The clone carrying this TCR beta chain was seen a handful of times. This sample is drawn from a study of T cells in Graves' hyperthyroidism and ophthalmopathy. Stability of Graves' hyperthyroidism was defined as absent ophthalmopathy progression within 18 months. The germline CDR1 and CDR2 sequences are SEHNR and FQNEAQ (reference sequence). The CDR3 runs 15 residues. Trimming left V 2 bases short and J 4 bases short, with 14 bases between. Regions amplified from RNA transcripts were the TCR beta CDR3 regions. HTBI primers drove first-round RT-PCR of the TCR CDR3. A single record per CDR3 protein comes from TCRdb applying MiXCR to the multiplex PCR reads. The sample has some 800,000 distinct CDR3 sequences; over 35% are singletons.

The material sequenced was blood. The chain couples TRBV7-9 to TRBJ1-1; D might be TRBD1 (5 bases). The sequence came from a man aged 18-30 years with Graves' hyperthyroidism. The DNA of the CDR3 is TGTGCCAGCAGCTTAATAACAGGATCGGGCACTGAAGCTTTCTTT. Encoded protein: CASSLITGSGTEAFF.